Listed here are 23 T cell receptor beta chains from one sample, sequenced in a study of T-cell memory formation after mild COVID-19. TCRdb re-analysed the 5' RACE reads in MiXCR, keeping a single row per CDR3 protein. Here the sample spans approximately 150,000 distinct CDR3 sequences, under 25% being singletons. The sample consisted of PBMCs or a T cell subset sorted from them (not recorded which). These receptors all stem from an adult woman who had mild COVID-19 (a few samples of this study predate the infection). Cell type and time point are not known.

This clonotype was observed a handful of times. The genes are TRBV5-1 and TRBJ1-2; 8 nucleotides agree with TRBD1. The V gene's germline CDR1 is SGHRS and CDR2 YFSETQ. With 4 bases clipped from V and 8 bases from J, the junction kept 28 bases outside the gene matches. CDR3 length: 20 residues. As DNA, the CDR3 is TGCGCCAGCAGCCATCAGGGGGCCGCGAGGCTACAGCCGGGGCCGCGAGGCTACACCTTC. As protein: CASSHQGAARLQPGPRGYTF.

The table lists this clonotype with a few counts. The chain uses TRBV6-4 and TRBJ2-4, with D possibly matching TRBD2 (5 bases). The CDR3 is made up of 13 amino acids. Germline lookup yields CDR1 MRHNA and CDR2 SNTAGT. Trimming shortened V by 1 base and J by 11 bases, and 12 bases separated the two germline ends. DNA for the CDR3: TGTGCCAGCAGTGACTGGAGGCGACCGCTTCAGTACTTC. Translated, it gives CASSDWRRPLQYF.

This clonotype was recorded a few times. This chain links TRBV3-1 with TRBJ2-6; tentatively, D is TRBD1 (5 bases). Germline CDR1 reads LGHDT; CDR2 reads YNNKEL (reference sequence). The CDR3 runs 17 residues. V lost 4 bases and J lost 3, with 16 bases in between. DNA for the CDR3: TGTGCCAGCAGCCTAGGGGTCACAACTGTTGGGGCCAACGTCCTGACTTTC. Translated: CASSLGVTTVGANVLTF.

This chain links TRBV20-1 with TRBJ2-1; unclear D gene. CDR1 is DFQATT, CDR2 SNEGSKA, per germline (reference sequence). The CDR3 loop spans 12 amino acids. The V end was cut by 6 bases, the J end by 4 bases, with 10 bases between. The CDR3: CSAPGLYNEQFF. The CDR3 nucleotides are TGCAGTGCCCCCGGGTTGTACAATGAGCAGTTCTTC.

This chain links TRBV2 with TRBJ1-5, with D unclear. The CDR3 covers 18 residues. Germline assignment: CDR1 SNHLY and CDR2 FYNNEI. The V and J ends lost 0 bases and 0 bases respectively, with 15 bases between them. For the CDR3, the DNA is TGTGCCAGCAGTGAAGCGCAATGGTTATCTTATAGCAATCAGCCCCAGCATTTT. Protein sequence: CASSEAQWLSYSNQPQHF.

This clonotype was picked up many times. The V gene is TRBV12-3 or TRBV12-4, the J gene TRBJ2-3; tentatively, D is TRBD1 (7 bases). CDR3 length: 14 amino acids. The germline V and J ends were trimmed by 4 bases and 3 bases, with 11 bases remaining between them. CDR3: CASSYRGLTDTQYF. CDR3 DNA sequence: TGTGCCAGCAGTTACAGGGGACTGACAGATACGCAGTATTTT.

A few counts support this clonotype. The genes are TRBV29-1 and TRBJ2-5; D might be TRBD2 (6 bases). The V end lost 3 bases, the J end lost 5 bases, and 16 bases lay between the germline ends. CDR1 is SQVTM, CDR2 ANQGSEA, per germline. This CDR3 contains 14 residues. This CDR3 reads CSVDGGKAAETQYF. The CDR3 DNA sequence: TGCAGCGTTGATGGCGGGAAGGCGGCGGAGACCCAGTACTTC.

V usage is TRBV5-1 and J usage is TRBJ2-4; the D gene is possibly TRBD1 (5 bases). The V gene lost 4 bases and the J gene lost 5 bases, with 10 bases spanning the gap. The CDR3 has 13 amino acids. Germline CDR1 is SGHRS and CDR2 is YFSETQ. CDR3 amino acids: CASSQTGENIQYF. In DNA, the CDR3 is TGCGCCAGCAGCCAAACAGGCGAAAACATTCAGTACTTC.

This clonotype was seen a few times. The chain carries TRBV7-2 and TRBJ2-3, with 9 nucleotides matching TRBD1. The ends lost 3 bases at V and 1 base at J; junction bases unmatched: 17. CDR3 size: 20 residues. The germline V gene has CDR1 SGHTA and CDR2 FQGNSA. In DNA form, the CDR3 reads TGTGCCAGCAGCTTCCGGAGGAGGACAGGGGCCCGAACCGGCACAGATACGCAGTATTTT. Protein product: CASSFRRRTGARTGTDTQYF.

This clonotype was picked up many times. The chain carries TRBV27 and TRBJ2-2, with D unclear. This CDR3 region has 12 residues. CDR1 and CDR2 from the germline V gene are MNHEY and SMNVEV (reference sequence). V shed 7 bases and J shed 6 bases, with 9 bases lying between them. The CDR3 nucleotides are TGTGCCAGCACGCGGCCCCCCGGGGAGCTGTTTTTT. This gives the protein CASTRPPGELFF.

The CDR3 reads CSARRQRTGVAGELFF. In nucleotides, the CDR3 is TGCAGTGCTAGACGCCAGAGGACAGGGGTCGCCGGGGAGCTGTTTTTT. The chain is built from TRBV20-1 and TRBJ2-2; 9 positions match TRBD1. V dropped 2 bases and J dropped 6; count of bases not matched to a gene: 10. The CDR3 consists of 16 residues. The germline V gene has CDR1 DFQATT and CDR2 SNEGSKA (reference sequence).

A few counts support this clonotype. This rearrangement joins TRBV7-8 to TRBJ2-3, with D maybe TRBD2 (6 bases). The CDR3 extends over 14 amino acids. Germline CDR1 SGHVS, CDR2 FQNEAQ. With 5 bases removed from V and 2 bases from J, the gap between germline ends came to 11 bases. CDR3 bases: TGTGCCAGCAGCAGCCGGGACTTCACAGATACGCAGTATTTT. Translation gives CASSSRDFTDTQYF.

The table lists this clonotype with a few counts. The chain couples TRBV20-1 to TRBJ2-7, with 14 bases aligning to TRBD2. Germline V lookup: CDR1 DFQATT, CDR2 SNEGSKA (reference sequence). J gave up 5 bases and V 3 bases, and 15 bases lay outside the gene matches. The CDR3 is 18 amino acids. CDR3 nucleotide sequence: TGCAGTGCTAGGGCCGGGACTAGCGGGAGTGGGTTCCGGGACGAGCAGTACTTC. This sequence encodes CSARAGTSGSGFRDEQYF.

This clonotype was counted at least ten times. The rearrangement links TRBV7-9 to TRBJ2-3, with a tentative D call TRBD2 (5 bases). V lost 3 bases and J 1 base, leaving 5 bases between the germline ends. Germline assignment: CDR1 SEHNR and CDR2 FQNEAQ (reference sequence). The CDR3 has 13 amino acids. CDR3: CASSFGGTDTQYF. CDR3 DNA: TGTGCCAGCAGCTTCGGGGGCACAGATACGCAGTATTTT. The full variable domain, with the rest looked up from reference TRBV7-9 and TRBJ2-3, is DTGVSQNPRHKITKRGQNVTFRCDPISEHNRLYWYRQTLGQGPEFLTYFQNEAQLEKSRLLSDRFSAERPKGSFSTLEIQRTEQGDSAMYLCASSFGGTDTQYFGPGTRLTVL.

This clonotype occurred a few times. V and J are TRBV5-1 and TRBJ1-2; tentative D call: TRBD1 (6 bases). V was pared by 3 bases and J by 2 bases, with 11 bases between. Germline V CDR1 and CDR2: SGHRS, YFSETQ. The CDR3 is 14 amino acids. The CDR3 spells CASSSDRRNYGYTF. The CDR3 bases are TGCGCCAGCAGCTCCGACAGGAGGAACTATGGCTACACCTTC.

This clonotype was picked up one time. This sequence joins TRBV29-1 and TRBJ2-7; 8 positions agree with TRBD1. Germline V gene sequence: CDR1 SQVTM, CDR2 ANQGSEA. The CDR3 totals 15 residues. Trimming cost V 7 bases and J 9 bases; bases outside gene matches: 20. In nucleotides, the CDR3 is TGCAGCGCCGAAAAGGACAGGGCCGTCGGGATGCGGCAGTACTTC. This codes for CSAEKDRAVGMRQYF.

This rearrangement joins TRBV7-3 to TRBJ2-1; a possible D gene is TRBD2 (6 bases). Germline CDR1 SGHTA, CDR2 FQGTGA. V shed 1 base and J shed 10 bases, with 17 bases lying between them. This CDR3 contains 15 residues. The CDR3 bases are TGTGCCAGCAGCTTAAATCCCCCCCCTGGAGGGGAGCAGTTCTTC. This gives the protein CASSLNPPPGGEQFF. Looking up the rest from reference TRBV7-3 and TRBJ2-1 gives the full variable domain: GAGVSQTPSNKVTEKGKYVELRCDPISGHTALYWYRQSLGQGPEFLIYFQGTGAADDSGLPNDRFFAVRPEGSVSTLKIQRTERGDSAVYLCASSLNPPPGGEQFFGPGTRLTVL.

This clonotype was counted only a few times. The V call is TRBV5-5, the J call TRBJ2-1; 10 bases align to TRBD1. Germline V CDR1 and CDR2: SGHKS, YYEKEE (reference sequence). With V trimmed by 4 bases and J by 2 bases, 3 bases remained unmatched. The CDR3 consists of 15 residues. The CDR3 coding sequence is TGTGCCAGCAGCCCTGGACAGGGGGCCTACAATGAGCAGTTCTTC. Amino acid sequence: CASSPGQGAYNEQFF. Supplemented by reference TRBV5-5 and TRBJ2-1, the full variable domain reads DAGVTQSPTHLIKTRGQQVTLRCSPISGHKSVSWYQQVLGQGPQFIFQYYEKEERGRGNFPDRFSARQFPNYSSELNVNALLLGDSALYLCASSPGQGAYNEQFFGPGTRLTVL.

This clonotype has only a few counts. V gene TRBV24-1 combines with J gene TRBJ1-2; D is ambiguous. V was trimmed by 6 bases and J by 4 bases, leaving 11 bases between them. This CDR3 is 13 amino acids long. Germline V gives CDR1 KGHDR, CDR2 SFDVKD. The CDR3 DNA follows: TGTGCCACCAGTTCCGAGGAGTTCTATGGCTACACCTTC. Residues: CATSSEEFYGYTF.

This clonotype has a handful of counts. The J gene is TRBJ2-1, the V gene TRBV15, with TRBD1 matching 7 bases. The CDR3 sequence is 16 residues long. Germline V gene data show CDR1 as LNHNV and CDR2 as YYDKDF (reference sequence). V trimming: 0 bases; J trimming: 2 bases; junction bases outside the gene matches: 4. CDR3 sequence: CATSRELGQTYNEQFF. CDR3 bases: TGTGCCACCAGCAGAGAATTGGGACAGACCTACAATGAGCAGTTCTTC.

This clonotype was counted a few times. V and J are TRBV9 and TRBJ2-2, with TRBD2 matching over 9 bases. Per the germline V gene, CDR1 is SGDLS and CDR2 is YYNGEE. Trimming at V came to 4 bases and at J to 4 bases, leaving 8 bases not matched to a gene. CDR3 length equals 16 residues. In DNA form, the CDR3 reads TGTGCCAGCAGCCGCTCGCAAGCGGGGGGCACCGGGGAGCTGTTTTTT. Translated: CASSRSQAGGTGELFF.

This clonotype was counted between two and nine times. The chain recombines TRBV5-1 with TRBJ2-7; 7 bases match TRBD1. The germline V gene has CDR1 SGHRS and CDR2 YFSETQ. The CDR3 runs to 14 residues. The J segment lost 2 bases and the V segment lost 4 bases, leaving 6 bases of the junction unmatched. CDR3 amino acids: CASSAGTAAYEQYF. The CDR3 DNA reads as TGCGCCAGCAGCGCCGGGACAGCTGCCTACGAGCAGTACTTC.

This clonotype has only a few counts. This chain links TRBV4-1 with TRBJ1-6; 7 bases line up with TRBD1. The CDR3 consists of 16 residues. V trimming: 6 bases; J trimming: 7 bases; junction bases outside the gene matches: 12. Germline assignment: CDR1 MGHRA and CDR2 YSYEKL. CDR3 region: CASRPNPGQRNSPLHF. CDR3 nucleotides: TGCGCCAGCAGACCAAATCCGGGACAGAGAAATTCACCCCTCCACTTT.